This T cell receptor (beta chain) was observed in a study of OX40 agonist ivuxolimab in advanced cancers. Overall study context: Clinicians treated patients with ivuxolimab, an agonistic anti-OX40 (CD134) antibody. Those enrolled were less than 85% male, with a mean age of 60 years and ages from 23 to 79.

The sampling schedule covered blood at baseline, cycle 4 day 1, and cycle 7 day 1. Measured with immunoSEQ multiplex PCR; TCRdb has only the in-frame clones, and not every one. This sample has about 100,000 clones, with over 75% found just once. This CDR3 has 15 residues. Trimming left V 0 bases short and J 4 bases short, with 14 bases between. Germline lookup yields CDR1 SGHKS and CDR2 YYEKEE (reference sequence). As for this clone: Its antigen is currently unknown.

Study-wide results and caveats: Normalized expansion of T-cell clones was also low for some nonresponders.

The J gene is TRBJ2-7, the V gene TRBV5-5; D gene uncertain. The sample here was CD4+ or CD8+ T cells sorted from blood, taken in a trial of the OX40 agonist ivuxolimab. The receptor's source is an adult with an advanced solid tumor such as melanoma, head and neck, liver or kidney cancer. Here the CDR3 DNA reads TGTGCCAGCAGCTTGGGTAGCAACCCCCAGTACGAGCAGTACTTC. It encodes CASSLGSNPQYEQYF.